This is a list of T cell receptor beta chains from one sample in a study of blood T cell repertoires in COVID-19. Some clones are missing from TCRdb's copy, which holds only in-frame ones; the method was immunoSEQ multiplex PCR. The table lists roughly 150,000 clones, under 90% of them singletons. Input material: peripheral blood. Receptors were obtained from a man between 60 and 75 years old with acute or convalescent COVID-19. Both conserved end residues are part of each CDR3. A D gene is named only where the DNA matches it firmly. A row's size may be missing; if present it is once, few, many or a size class.

d_call,v_call,j_call,clone_size,cdr3_aa,cdr3_nt
TRBD1,TRBV18,TRBJ2-3,-,CASSRRTGGGTDTQYF,TGTGCCAGCTCACGAAGGACAGGGGGCGGCACAGATACGCAGTATTTT
-,TRBV3-1/TRBV3-2,TRBJ1-5,few,CASSQSLLAGSNQPQHF,TGTGCCAGCAGCCAAAGCCTATTGGCAGGGAGCAATCAGCCCCAGCATTTT
-,TRBV28,TRBJ1-2,-,CASSPRDKYYGYTF,TGTGCCAGCAGTCCTCGGGACAAGTACTATGGCTACACCTTC
-,TRBV21-1,TRBJ1-5,-,CASSKDNRLLIEQPQHF,TGTGCCAGCAGCAAAGACAATCGACTCCTTATAGAGCAGCCCCAGCATTTT
-,TRBV19,TRBJ1-3,-,CASSIEWRTSSGNTIYF,TGTGCCAGTAGTATCGAGTGGAGGACCAGCTCTGGAAACACCATATATTTT
TRBD2,TRBV30,TRBJ2-3,-,CAWSVLAGGWDTQYF,TGTGCCTGGAGTGTACTAGCGGGTGGTTGGGATACGCAGTATTTT
-,TRBV18,TRBJ2-1,-,CASSPKGDYNEQFF,TGTGCCAGCTCACCTAAGGGGGACTACAATGAGCAGTTCTTC
-,TRBV5-4,TRBJ1-4,-,CASSLAAGQGEKLFF,TGTGCCAGCAGCTTGGCGGCAGGGCAGGGTGAAAAACTGTTTTTT
TRBD1,TRBV6-5,TRBJ1-3,few,CASTQDRSGNTIYF,TGTGCCAGCACCCAGGACAGGTCTGGAAACACCATATATTTT
-,TRBV10-3,TRBJ1-3,-,CAISGGRGRAGNTIYF,TGTGCCATCAGTGGCGGGCGCGGGAGGGCTGGAAACACCATATATTTT
TRBD2,TRBV6-5,TRBJ2-2,-,CASSYSGLAGGGELFF,TGTGCCAGCAGTTACTCTGGACTAGCGGGGGGCGGGGAGCTGTTTTTT
TRBD1,TRBV5-4,TRBJ1-4,-,CASSSQQGAGEKLFF,TGTGCCAGCAGCTCGCAACAGGGGGCCGGGGAAAAACTGTTTTTT
TRBD1,TRBV28,TRBJ1-2,few,CASSPTGITNYGYTF,TGTGCCAGCAGTCCGACAGGGATAACTAACTATGGCTACACCTTC
-,TRBV5-5,TRBJ2-5,-,CASSLDTGETQYF,TGTGCCAGCAGCTTGGACACCGGGGAGACCCAGTACTTC
TRBD1,TRBV19,TRBJ1-2,-,CASSTYRGAAYGYTF,TGTGCCAGTAGTACCTACAGGGGCGCGGCGTATGGCTACACCTTC
-,TRBV10-3,TRBJ1-2,-,CAISDLQGVGYGYTF,TGTGCCATCAGTGATTTACAGGGCGTTGGTTATGGCTACACCTTC
-,TRBV9,TRBJ2-5,-,CASSVGSFQETQYF,TGTGCCAGCAGCGTTGGGAGTTTCCAAGAGACCCAGTACTTC